These 9 T cell receptor beta chains came from one sample sequenced in a study of T cells expressing NK-cell markers. From its re-call of the 5' RACE reads, TCRdb lists each CDR3 protein once, without DNA. The sample table includes tens of thousands of distinct CDR3 sequences. The sequencing input was blood T cells: a sorted CD56 or NKG2C T cell subset, CD4+ or CD8+ T cells, or bulk PBMC T cells (not recorded which). The source of these receptors is a woman aged 18-70 years in good health.

The chain uses TRBV7-9 and TRBJ2-7; TCRdb calls TRBD2, which cannot be checked without DNA. The CDR3 is 15 amino acids. Germline-derived CDR1 and CDR2 are SEHNR and FQNEAQ (reference sequence). This CDR3 is CASSSSSGPTYEQYF.

The chain couples TRBV7-9 to TRBJ2-5; TCRdb's D gene call, TRBD2, goes unchecked for lack of DNA. The CDR3 covers 14 residues. Looked up from germline, CDR1 is SEHNR and CDR2 is FQNEAQ (reference sequence). Here the CDR3 reads CATSLAGEEETQYF.

The gene calls are TRBV12-3 or TRBV12-4 and TRBJ1-1; TCRdb selects TRBD1, and the lack of DNA leaves this call unchecked. The CDR3 totals 14 residues. This chain's CDR3 is CASTLTGVNTEAFF.

The rearrangement uses TRBV9 and TRBJ2-3. This CDR3 spans 14 amino acids. Germline V gene lookup returns CDR1 SGDLS and CDR2 YYNGEE. CDR3 sequence: CASSVSGGLDTQYF. The full variable domain, its missing parts supplied by reference TRBV9 and TRBJ2-3, is DSGVTQTPKHLITATGQRVTLRCSPRSGDLSVYWYQQSLDQGLQFLIQYYNGEERAKGNILERFSAQQFPDLHSELNLSSLELGDSALYFCASSVSGGLDTQYFGPGTRLTVL.

V is TRBV7-9 and J is TRBJ1-5. Germline V gene sequence: CDR1 SEHNR, CDR2 FQNEAQ (reference sequence). This CDR3 is 13 amino acids long. CDR3: CASRPDGNQPQHF.

V is TRBV5-1 and J is TRBJ1-1. Germline V gives CDR1 SGHRS, CDR2 YFSETQ. The CDR3 is 15 amino acids. CDR3 protein: CASSEYRDSNTEAFF.

The genes are TRBV10-3 and TRBJ2-7; TCRdb lists TRBD1, though no DNA is available to test this call. The CDR3 is 14 residues long. CDR1 ENHRY and CDR2 SYGVKD come from the germline V gene. This chain's CDR3 is CAITPGRSAYEQYF.

This sequence joins TRBV4-2 and TRBJ1-2; TCRdb's D call of TRBD1 is untestable without DNA. The CDR3 is 13 amino acids. From germline, CDR1 is LGHNA and CDR2 YNFKEQ. CDR3 residues: CASRGDRDYGYTF.

The rearrangement uses TRBV5-5 and TRBJ2-7. This CDR3 has 13 residues. Per the germline V gene, CDR1 is SGHKS and CDR2 is YYEKEE (reference sequence). This CDR3 is CASSLRTTYEQYF.